A single sample is the source of the 19 T cell receptor beta chains below, sequenced in a study of shared clonotypes between healthy human individuals. The protocol was immunoSEQ multiplex PCR, while the TCRdb copy is restricted to in-frame clones and leaves out a portion. The sample lists roughly 330,000 clones, approximately 79% seen once, with 10% in the top ten. Sequencing was carried out using memory CD4+ T cells sorted from blood. The subset: CD45RA-negative fraction. These receptors were obtained from a man aged 30-40 years in good health.

This chain connects TRBV5-1 to TRBJ2-2, with D maybe TRBD1 (5 bases). V dropped 2 bases and J dropped 4 bases, with 15 bases sitting between them. CDR1 and CDR2 (germline): SGHRS, YFSETQ. The CDR3 is 16 amino acids. The CDR3 region has the DNA TGCGCCAGCAGCTTTGTTTCTGGGGCAGGCACCGGGGAGCTGTTTTTT. It is translated as CASSFVSGAGTGELFF.

This rearrangement joins TRBV10-3 to TRBJ1-1; a weak D match, TRBD1 (6 bases). The germline CDR1 and CDR2 sequences are ENHRY and SYGVKD. Trimming shortened V by 8 bases and J by 1 base, and 17 bases separated the two germline ends. This CDR3 is 15 amino acids long. CDR3 sequence reads: CAIATGPLQNTEAFF. The CDR3 DNA sequence: TGTGCCATCGCGACAGGACCCCTTCAGAACACTGAAGCTTTCTTT.

The V and J genes are TRBV10-2 and TRBJ1-4; 7 positions agree with TRBD1. There are 14 residues in the CDR3. Germline lookup yields CDR1 WSHSY and CDR2 SAAADI. Trimming cost V 8 bases and J 8 bases; bases outside gene matches: 11. CDR3 protein: CASLGRQGGEKLFF. For the CDR3, the DNA is TGCGCCAGCCTGGGCCGACAGGGAGGAGAAAAACTGTTTTTT.

The chain recombines TRBV6-5 with TRBJ1-5; a possible D gene is TRBD1 (6 bases). CDR1 is MNHEY and CDR2 is SVGAGI in the germline V gene. The V and J ends lost 2 bases and 6 bases respectively, with 11 bases between them. The CDR3 is 14 amino acids. For the CDR3, the DNA is TGTGCCAGCAGTTACGGGGGCGGGGGTCAGCCCCAGCATTTT. Translation: CASSYGGGGQPQHF.

The V and J genes are TRBV20-1 and TRBJ2-7, with a possible D match to TRBD1 (5 bases). Germline assignment: CDR1 DFQATT and CDR2 SNEGSKA (reference sequence). Trimming shortened V by 3 bases and J by 9 bases, and 12 bases separated the two germline ends. CDR3 length: 11 residues. CDR3 loop: CSARLSQGQYF. The CDR3 coding sequence is TGCAGTGCTAGGCTCTCCCAGGGGCAGTACTTC.

The rearrangement joins TRBV9 to TRBJ1-5, with D possibly being TRBD1 (5 bases). There are 13 residues in the CDR3. The germline V gene has CDR1 SGDLS and CDR2 YYNGEE. V was clipped by 4 bases and J by 7 bases, with 12 bases between them. This chain's CDR3 is CASSHSGLQPQHF. In nucleotides, the CDR3 is TGTGCCAGCAGCCATTCAGGGTTGCAGCCCCAGCATTTT.

This clone was counted a few times. The rearrangement uses TRBV9 and TRBJ2-1; 7 positions agree with TRBD2. The CDR3 runs to 15 residues. The V segment lost 5 bases and the J segment 7 bases; nucleotides outside the gene matches: 12. The germline gives CDR1 SGDLS, CDR2 YYNGEE. This chain's CDR3 is CASRRGGEGPNEQFF. CDR3 DNA sequence: TGTGCCAGCAGGAGGGGAGGGGAGGGCCCGAATGAGCAGTTCTTC.

This clone was seen a handful of times. This rearrangement joins TRBV6-5 to TRBJ2-1; 8 bases are shared with TRBD2. CDR1 is MNHEY, CDR2 SVGAGI, per germline. CDR3 length equals 12 residues. The trim removed 4 bases at V and 9 bases at J, leaving 2 bases unmatched. The CDR3 reads CASSSAGVEQFF. The CDR3 nucleotides read TGTGCCAGCAGTTCAGCGGGAGTTGAGCAGTTCTTC.

This clone was observed a handful of times. V usage is TRBV5-6 and J usage is TRBJ2-1; 7 bases align to TRBD2. The CDR3 loop spans 15 amino acids. Germline lookup yields CDR1 SGHDT and CDR2 YYEEEE. V shed 4 bases, J shed 2 bases, and the junction held 6 bases outside the gene matches. The CDR3 is CASSVDGRPYNEQFF. DNA for the CDR3: TGTGCCAGCAGCGTCGACGGGAGGCCCTACAATGAGCAGTTCTTC.

The V call is TRBV28, the J call TRBJ1-2, with 11 bases that match TRBD1. The germline gives CDR1 MDHEN, CDR2 SYDVKM. The ends lost 5 bases at V and 4 bases at J; junction bases unmatched: 9. This CDR3 contains 16 residues. CDR3 sequence (DNA): TGTGCCAGCAGTCCCGCCGGGGACAGGGGGATCTATGGCTACACCTTC. Its protein is CASSPAGDRGIYGYTF.

This rearrangement joins TRBV27 to TRBJ1-1; tentatively, D is TRBD1 (6 bases). The ends were cut back, 2 bases at V and 3 bases at J, with 13 bases in the middle. Per germline, CDR1 MNHEY and CDR2 SMNVEV (reference sequence). The CDR3 has 15 residues. CDR3 in amino acids: CASSLRQGTDTEAFF. The CDR3 coding sequence is TGTGCCAGCAGTTTAAGGCAGGGGACGGACACTGAAGCTTTCTTT.

The chain has TRBV2 and TRBJ2-3; 9 bases map to TRBD1. J lost 3 bases, V lost 6 bases, and 13 bases had no gene match. CDR1 is SNHLY, CDR2 FYNNEI, per germline. The CDR3 has 17 residues. Here the CDR3 reads CASRERQGGLVTDTQYF. The CDR3 bases are TGTGCCAGCAGGGAGCGACAGGGGGGGCTTGTGACAGATACGCAGTATTTT.

Only one count was recorded for this clone. This chain uses TRBV5-4 with TRBJ2-7; the D call may be TRBD1 or TRBD2 (5 bases each). Trimming removed 9 bases at V and 2 bases at J, with 15 bases between. The CDR3 has 13 amino acids. In germline, CDR1 is SGHNT, CDR2 YYREEE (reference sequence). In nucleotides, the CDR3 is TGTGCCACGGGGCCTATGGGCCCCTACGAGCAGTACTTC. It specifies CATGPMGPYEQYF.

V gene TRBV5-4 combines with J gene TRBJ2-3; 7 nucleotides line up with TRBD1. With 4 bases clipped from V and 6 bases from J, the junction kept 8 bases outside the gene matches. The germline gives CDR1 SGHNT, CDR2 YYREEE (reference sequence). CDR3 length equals 14 residues. The CDR3 loop reads CASSLIQGMDTQYF. The CDR3 bases are TGTGCCAGCAGCCTAATACAGGGGATGGATACGCAGTATTTT. Supplemented by reference TRBV5-4 and TRBJ2-3, the full variable domain reads ETGVTQSPTHLIKTRGQQVTLRCSSQSGHNTVSWYQQALGQGPQFIFQYYREEENGRGNFPPRFSGLQFPNYSSELNVNALELDDSALYLCASSLIQGMDTQYFGPGTRLTVL.

The rearrangement joins TRBV19 to TRBJ1-5; possibly TRBD1 for D (5 bases). The CDR3 runs to 13 residues. In germline, CDR1 is LNHDA, CDR2 SQIVND (reference sequence). The germline V and J ends were trimmed by 5 bases and 8 bases, with 13 bases remaining between them. Written as DNA, the CDR3 is TGTGCCAGTAGTCGCCGGGGGGGGGAGCCCCAGCATTTT. It yields the protein CASSRRGGEPQHF.

This clone has a single count. The chain combines TRBV21-1 with TRBJ1-1; the table's D call, TRBD1, has no DNA check behind it. TRBV21-1 is classified as a pseudogene. This CDR3 spans 15 amino acids. Here the CDR3 DNA reads TGTGCCAGGCCATATATAGGGACAGCTAACACTGAAGCTTTCTTT. Amino acids: CARPYIGTANTEAFF.

This clone was counted a single time. The genes are TRBV11-2 and TRBJ2-2; TRBD1 might be the D (5 bases). The CDR3 has 14 residues. Germline CDR1 is SGHAT and CDR2 is FQNNGV. Trimming left V 5 bases short and J 2 bases short, with 9 bases between. CDR3 amino acids: CASSQDRNTGELFF. The CDR3 region has the DNA TGTGCCAGCAGCCAAGACAGAAACACCGGGGAGCTGTTTTTT.

The gene calls are TRBV27 and TRBJ1-2; 10 bases match TRBD1. V shed 5 bases, J shed 7 bases, and the junction held 10 bases outside the gene matches. Germline CDR1 reads MNHEY; CDR2 reads SMNVEV (reference sequence). This CDR3 contains 15 residues. CDR3 sequence (DNA): TGTGCCAGCAGTCTCCATCCCGGGACAGGGGTTGGCTACACCTTC. Amino acid sequence: CASSLHPGTGVGYTF.

This rearrangement joins TRBV5-1 to TRBJ2-5, with 9 positions matching TRBD1. The CDR3 runs to 13 residues. V lost 4 bases to trimming and J lost 4 bases; unmatched junction nucleotides: 2. The germline V gene encodes CDR1 SGHRS and CDR2 YFSETQ. The CDR3 DNA follows: TGCGCCAGCAGCAGACAGGGGGGAGAGACCCAGTACTTC. Its protein product is CASSRQGGETQYF. The whole variable domain, filled in from reference TRBV5-1 and TRBJ2-5, reads KAGVTQTPRYLIKTRGQQVTLSCSPISGHRSVSWYQQTPGQGLQFLFEYFSETQRNKGNFPGRFSGRQFSNSRSEMNVSTLELGDSALYLCASSRQGGETQYFGPGTRLLVL.